This T cell receptor (beta chain) was identified during a study of shared clonotypes between healthy human individuals. Generated by immunoSEQ multiplex PCR, the TCRdb table keeps only in-frame clones and is missing some. The data hold fewer than 600,000 clones, with 79% observed a single time. The CDR3 is 10 amino acids. CDR1 SEHNR and CDR2 FQNEAQ come from the germline V gene (reference sequence). The TCR was taken from a woman aged 40 to 50 in good health. Some clones in this sample may be carry-over from other donors' samples. This rearrangement joins TRBV7-9 to TRBJ1-1, with D hard to call. Sequencing input: PBMCs. CDR3 region: CVTSTVEAFF. For the CDR3, the DNA is TGTGTCACCAGTACAGTCGAAGCTTTCTTT. The full variable domain, with the rest looked up from reference TRBV7-9 and TRBJ1-1, is DTGVSQNPRHKITKRGQNVTFRCDPISEHNRLYWYRQTLGQGPEFLTYFQNEAQLEKSRLLSDRFSAERPKGSFSTLEIQRTEQGDSAMYLCVTSTVEAFFGQGTRLTVV.